Listed below are T cell receptor beta chains from one sample, sequenced in a study of blood T cell repertoires in COVID-19. Sequencing was performed with immunoSEQ multiplex PCR; in TCRdb, only in-frame clones are kept and a portion is missing. The sample has around 290,000 clones, around 90% seen once; the top ten hold about 1%. Sequences were obtained from PBMCs or T cells enriched from blood (not recorded which). These receptors were collected from a woman aged 30 to 39 who had recovered from COVID-19. Both conserved end residues are part of each CDR3. Fields, in order: D gene, clone size, J gene, V gene, CDR3 DNA, CDR3 protein. The D gene is left open where the match is weak. The size of a clone is reported for some rows only, either as once, few or many, or as a class for expanded clones.

D: TRBD2; size: NA; J: TRBJ2-3; V: TRBV4-1; DNA: TGCGCCAGCAGCCCCCGGTCGGCAGGTAGCGGGGGCACAGATACGCAGTATTTT; CDR3: CASSPRSAGSGGTDTQYF
D: NA; size: few; J: TRBJ1-1; V: TRBV6-1; DNA: TGTGCCAGCAGTGAACAGGGGAGTGACACTGAAGCTTTCTTT; CDR3: CASSEQGSDTEAFF
D: TRBD1; size: NA; J: TRBJ2-1; V: TRBV5-1; DNA: TGCGCCAGCAGCTTGGACGGACAGGGCTACAATGAGCAGTTCTTC; CDR3: CASSLDGQGYNEQFF
D: TRBD2; size: NA; J: TRBJ2-1; V: TRBV9; DNA: TGTGCCAGCAGCGATTCTAGCGGGAGGCTGAATGAGCAGTTCTTC; CDR3: CASSDSSGRLNEQFF
D: NA; size: NA; J: TRBJ2-7; V: TRBV27; DNA: TGTGCCAGCAGTTTAATTCGGATAGCAAAAGGCTCCTACGAGCAGTACTTC; CDR3: CASSLIRIAKGSYEQYF
D: TRBD1; size: NA; J: TRBJ1-5; V: TRBV28; DNA: TGTGCCAGCAGTTTATTAACAGGGGGCAGTAGCAATCAGCCCCAGCATTTT; CDR3: CASSLLTGGSSNQPQHF
D: TRBD1; size: NA; J: TRBJ2-7; V: TRBV18; DNA: TGTGCCAGCTCACCTGGACAGGGGGTTGCCTACGAGCAGTACTTC; CDR3: CASSPGQGVAYEQYF
D: TRBD1; size: NA; J: TRBJ1-2; V: TRBV28; DNA: TGTGCCAGCAAAGGGGGCGTTGGCTATGGCTACACCTTC; CDR3: CASKGGVGYGYTF
D: TRBD2; size: once; J: TRBJ2-5; V: TRBV15; DNA: TGTGCCACCAGCAGAGAGACTTGGGGGAGTGGAGCGGGAGTTTGGCAAGAGACCCAGTACTTC; CDR3: CATSRETWGSGAGVWQETQYF
D: TRBD1; size: many; J: TRBJ1-5; V: TRBV30; DNA: TGTGCCTGGAGTGTAGGTGGGACAGGGCAGCCCCAGCATTTT; CDR3: CAWSVGGTGQPQHF
D: NA; size: NA; J: TRBJ2-1; V: TRBV3-1/TRBV3-2; DNA: TGTGCCAGCAGCCAAGGAACCCCGCTGGTAGCATCCTACAATGAGCAGTTCTTC; CDR3: CASSQGTPLVASYNEQFF
D: NA; size: NA; J: TRBJ2-2; V: TRBV19; DNA: TGTGCCAGTTCCCAAAAAGTCGGAGCCTCGAACACCGGGGAGCTGTTTTTT; CDR3: CASSQKVGASNTGELFF
D: TRBD1; size: NA; J: TRBJ2-1; V: TRBV10-1; DNA: TGCGCCAGCAGTGATGACAGGGGGGGAAACACCGCCGGGTTCTACAATGAGCAGTTCTTC; CDR3: CASSDDRGGNTAGFYNEQFF
D: NA; size: NA; J: TRBJ1-5; V: TRBV7-2; DNA: TGTGCCAGCAGCTTGGACAGTGCTCAGCCCCAGCATTTT; CDR3: CASSLDSAQPQHF
D: TRBD1; size: once; J: TRBJ2-5; V: TRBV13; DNA: TGTGCCAGCAGCGAAGGGACAGGGGACCAAGAGACCCAGTACTTC; CDR3: CASSEGTGDQETQYF